The sequence of this T cell receptor beta chain was determined in a study of blood T cell repertoires in COVID-19. Study-wide background: T cells, B-cell-depleted T cells, or PBMCs provided the cDNA or gDNA that served as material.

The V gene's germline CDR1 is MGHRA and CDR2 YSYEKL. The CDR3 has 14 amino acids. J was trimmed by 2 bases and V by 3 bases; bases with no gene match: 3. Method: immunoSEQ multiplex PCR; TCRdb's copy keeps in-frame clones and lacks some. The sample comprises some 250,000 clones, approximately 80% of which are singletons, and roughly 30% rests with the top ten. This receptor was obtained from a man aged 35 to 55 with acute or convalescent COVID-19. V and J are TRBV4-1 and TRBJ1-1; TRBD1 matches at 7 bases. The source material was peripheral blood. In DNA form, the CDR3 reads TGCGCCAGCAGCCAGGGACAGATCAACACTGAAGCTTTCTTT. Encoded protein: CASSQGQINTEAFF.